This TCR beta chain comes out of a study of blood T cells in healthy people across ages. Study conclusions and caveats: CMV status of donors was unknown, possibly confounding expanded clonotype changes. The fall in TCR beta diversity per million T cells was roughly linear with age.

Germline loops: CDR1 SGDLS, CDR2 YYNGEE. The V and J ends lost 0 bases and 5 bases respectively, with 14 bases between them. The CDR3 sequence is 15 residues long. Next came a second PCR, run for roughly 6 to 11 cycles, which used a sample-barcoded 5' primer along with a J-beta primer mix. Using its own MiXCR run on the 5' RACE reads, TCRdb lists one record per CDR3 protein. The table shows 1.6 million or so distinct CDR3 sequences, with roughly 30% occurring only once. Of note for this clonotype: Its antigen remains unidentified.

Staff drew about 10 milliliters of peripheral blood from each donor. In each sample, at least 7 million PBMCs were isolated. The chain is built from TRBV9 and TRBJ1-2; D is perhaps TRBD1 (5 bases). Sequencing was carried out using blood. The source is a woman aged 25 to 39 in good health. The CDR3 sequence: CASSVDDLGLYGYTF. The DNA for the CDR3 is TGTGCCAGCAGCGTAGATGATCTGGGGCTTTATGGCTACACCTTC.